This T cell receptor (beta chain) was captured in a study of blood T cell repertoires in COVID-19. Turning to the study itself: Donors in the United States, Italy and Spain gave samples during acute or convalescent COVID-19.

Losses at the gene ends were 6 bases for V and 7 bases for J; bases not matched to a gene: 9. The germline gives CDR1 SNHLY, CDR2 FYNNEI. This CDR3 is 15 amino acids long. This clone came up once. The table came from immunoSEQ multiplex PCR; TCRdb's copy has only in-frame clones and leaves some out. The sample includes roughly 200,000 clones, over 75% seen only once; the top ten take 2.5% to 3.5%. The J gene is TRBJ1-4, the V gene TRBV2; TRBD1 matches at 9 bases. Sequences were obtained from peripheral blood. This clonotype originated in an elderly woman with active or convalescent COVID-19. The CDR3 here is CASRGQGGESEKLFF. The CDR3 DNA sequence: TGTGCCAGCAGGGGACAGGGAGGAGAAAGTGAAAAACTGTTTTTT.